Following are 16 T cell receptor beta chains from one sample sequenced in a study of cytomegalovirus exposure and HLA in healthy donors. In the PCR, 60 Vbeta and 13 Jbeta primers were used. Libraries were prepared by immunoSEQ multiplex PCR; TCRdb keeps only in-frame clonotypes and omits some of them. The table records around 300,000 clones, roughly 70% of them present only once. The sequencing sample was made of PBMCs. The receptors derive from a female donor in good health and CMV-seronegative.

Points on this clone: At one end the junction does not follow the germline gene, possibly because of a read error. The chain joins TRBV7-7 to TRBJ2-5; 9 bases match TRBD1. This CDR3 comprises 15 residues. Germline CDR1 SSHAT, CDR2 FNYEAQ (reference sequence). The DNA of the CDR3 is TGTGCTAGCAGAGCCACTGACAGGGGGCAAGAGACCCAGTACTTC. Translation: CASRATDRGQETQYF. Drawing the rest from reference TRBV7-7 and TRBJ2-5, the complete variable domain is GAGVSQSPRYKVTKRGQDVTLRCDPISSHATLYWYQQALGQGPEFLTYFNYEAQPDKSGLPSDRFSAERPEGSISTLTIQRTEQRDSAMYRCASRATDRGQETQYFGPGTRLLVL.

The table lists this clone with a count of one. The chain carries TRBV11-2 and TRBJ2-3, with 8 bases that match TRBD2. This CDR3 region has 14 residues. Germline trimming cut 8 bases from V and 0 bases from J; bases unmatched to any gene: 4. Germline CDR1 SGHAT, CDR2 FQNNGV. The CDR3 loop reads CASVLAASTDTQYF. The DNA for the CDR3 is TGTGCCAGCGTACTAGCGGCTAGCACAGATACGCAGTATTTT.

CDR3 nucleotide sequence: TGTGCCAGCAGTGGGCTCGCAGGGGCCTGGGGAAACATTCAGTACTTC. Translated, it gives CASSGLAGAWGNIQYF. V is TRBV6-1 and J is TRBJ2-4; D might be TRBD1 (6 bases). The length of the CDR3 is 16 residues. Germline lookup yields CDR1 MNHNS and CDR2 SASEGT. With 4 bases removed from V and 6 bases from J, the gap between germline ends came to 19 bases.

This clone is a singleton in its sample. The chain couples TRBV18 to TRBJ1-1, with D tentatively TRBD1 (6 bases). This CDR3 is 14 amino acids long. V gave up 0 bases and J gave up 7 bases, with 12 bases separating them. Germline V gene lookup returns CDR1 KGHSH and CDR2 LQKENI. CDR3 region: CASSPPAGENEAFF. DNA of the CDR3: TGTGCCAGCTCACCACCAGCAGGGGAGAATGAAGCTTTCTTT.

The CDR3 here is CASSRKLAENTGELFF. The CDR3 DNA sequence: TGTGCCAGCTCACGAAAGCTAGCGGAGAACACCGGGGAGCTGTTTTTT. The V gene is TRBV18, the J gene TRBJ2-2; TRBD2 matches at 7 bases. Trimming cost V 4 bases and J 1 base; bases outside gene matches: 6. Per the germline V gene, CDR1 is KGHSH and CDR2 is LQKENI. The CDR3 loop spans 16 amino acids.

This sequence joins TRBV5-1 and TRBJ2-3; 7 bases are a match to TRBD2. Per germline, CDR1 SGHRS and CDR2 YFSETQ. Trimming took 0 bases from V and 2 from J; bases not matched to a gene: 6. The CDR3 is 16 residues long. DNA of the CDR3: TGCGCCAGCAGCTTGGCCCTAAGCGGGAACACAGATACGCAGTATTTT. Amino acids: CASSLALSGNTDTQYF.

The CDR3 DNA sequence: TGTGCCATCAGTGAAATCCCCCGAACTAGCGGGGGCACCTACGAGCAGTACTTC. Translated: CAISEIPRTSGGTYEQYF. V is TRBV10-3 and J is TRBJ2-7; 11 bases align to TRBD2. The CDR3 loop spans 18 amino acids. V lost 3 bases to trimming and J lost 2 bases; unmatched junction nucleotides: 12. Germline V lookup: CDR1 ENHRY, CDR2 SYGVKD.

The chain combines TRBV18 with TRBJ1-1; TRBD1 agrees at 8 bases. V dropped 6 bases and J dropped 4; count of bases not matched to a gene: 10. This CDR3 comprises 15 residues. Germline CDR1 and CDR2: KGHSH and LQKENI. The CDR3 nucleotides read TGTGCCAGCTCGTGGGACAGGCTACTGAGCACTGAAGCTTTCTTT. It yields the protein CASSWDRLLSTEAFF.

This chain joins TRBV19 and TRBJ2-2, with TRBD1 matching over 10 bases. This CDR3 spans 15 amino acids. Per germline, CDR1 LNHDA and CDR2 SQIVND (reference sequence). The V segment lost 3 bases and the J segment 4 bases; nucleotides outside the gene matches: 2. The CDR3 sequence is CASSMGQGTTGELFF. CDR3 bases: TGTGCCAGTAGTATGGGACAGGGGACCACCGGGGAGCTGTTTTTT.

This clone came up a few times. The chain is built from TRBV30 and TRBJ1-6, with a weak D call TRBD1 (5 bases). Germline CDR1 is GTSNPN and CDR2 is SVGIG (reference sequence). The CDR3 totals 15 residues. Trimming left V 2 bases short and J 0 bases short, with 8 bases between. The CDR3 loop reads CAWSTQGSYNSPLHF. The CDR3 region has the DNA TGTGCCTGGAGTACCCAGGGCTCCTATAATTCACCCCTCCACTTT.

In its sample, this clone was seen a few times. V and J are TRBV30 and TRBJ2-3; the match to TRBD2 covers 10 bases. The CDR3 runs 15 residues. V gave up 1 base and J gave up 5 bases; unmatched junction bases: 6. The germline V gene encodes CDR1 GTSNPN and CDR2 SVGIG (reference sequence). The CDR3 nucleotides read TGTGCCTGGAGTGGCATCGCTAGCGGGGGAGATACGCAGTATTTT. This encodes CAWSGIASGGDTQYF.

The chain joins TRBV10-3 to TRBJ1-3; D remains ambiguous. From germline, CDR1 is ENHRY and CDR2 SYGVKD. The length of the CDR3 is 14 residues. The ends were cut back, 3 bases at V and 2 bases at J, with 8 bases in the middle. The CDR3 DNA reads as TGTGCCATCAGTGAAAACCTAACTGGAAACACCATATATTTT. Protein sequence: CAISENLTGNTIYF.

The rearrangement uses TRBV19 and TRBJ2-3; 10 positions agree with TRBD2. V lost 6 bases, J lost 0 bases, and 3 bases stayed unmatched. Germline V gene lookup returns CDR1 LNHDA and CDR2 SQIVND (reference sequence). CDR3 length: 15 amino acids. In nucleotides, the CDR3 is TGTGCCAGTAGCCAGACTAGCGGGAGCACAGATACGCAGTATTTT. Protein: CASSQTSGSTDTQYF.

This chain joins TRBV4-2 and TRBJ2-1, with 7 positions matching TRBD2. The CDR3 loop spans 17 amino acids. V was clipped by 1 base and J by 5 bases; unmatched bases: 11. Looked up from germline, CDR1 is LGHNA and CDR2 is YNFKEQ. The DNA of the CDR3 is TGTGCCAGCAGCCAAGGTACCAAGGGGACTAAGGACAATGAGCAGTTCTTC. Encoded protein: CASSQGTKGTKDNEQFF.

This rearrangement joins TRBV9 to TRBJ2-1; 7 bases line up with TRBD2. The CDR3 sequence is 16 residues long. Looked up from germline, CDR1 is SGDLS and CDR2 is YYNGEE. The V and J ends lost 2 bases and 1 base, in that order; junction bases with no gene match: 6. DNA of the CDR3: TGTGCCAGCAGCGTGTCGGGGAGGGCTTCCTACAATGAGCAGTTCTTC. Protein product: CASSVSGRASYNEQFF.

The V and J genes are TRBV11-2 and TRBJ2-3, with 9 bases identical to TRBD1. After removal of 5 bases from V and 3 bases from J, the junction contained 6 bases not matched to a gene. Germline V lookup: CDR1 SGHAT, CDR2 FQNNGV. The CDR3 is 15 residues long. CDR3 bases: TGTGCCAGCAGCATAAGGACAGGGGATACAGATACGCAGTATTTT. It translates to CASSIRTGDTDTQYF.